These 6 T cell receptor beta chains were all obtained from the same sample, sequenced in a study of early T cells in non-severe SARS-CoV-2 infection. TCRdb reanalysed the 5' RACE reads using MiXCR and keeps one entry per CDR3 protein. The table includes around 52,000 distinct CDR3 sequences, 6.2% detected once. The sequencing sample was made of whole blood. The receptors originated from an adult who was a healthcare worker with PCR-confirmed SARS-CoV-2 infection or an uninfected control (not recorded which).

In this sample, this clonotype turned up a few times. V usage is TRBV7-2 and J usage is TRBJ1-1, with TRBD1 as a possible D gene (5 bases). CDR1 and CDR2 from the germline V gene are SGHTA and FQGNSA. This CDR3 has 14 amino acids. The germline V and J ends were trimmed by 0 bases and 4 bases, with 9 bases remaining between them. CDR3 DNA: TGTGCCAGCAGCTTAGCAGGGGTCCCCACTGAAGCTTTCTTT. Amino acid sequence: CASSLAGVPTEAFF. Based on the CDR3 plus reference TRBV7-2 and TRBJ1-1, the full variable domain is GAGVSQSPSNKVTEKGKDVELRCDPISGHTALYWYRQSLGQGLEFLIYFQGNSAPDKSGLPSDRFSAERTGGSVSTLTIQRTQQEDSAVYLCASSLAGVPTEAFFGQGTRLTVV.

About this clonotype itself: This may be a read error: a much more frequent sequence differs by one nucleotide. This chain links TRBV5-1 with TRBJ2-7; no definite D call. Germline CDR1 is SGHRS and CDR2 is YFSETQ. This CDR3 is built from 14 residues. The CDR3 loop is CASSLVVSPYERYF. CDR3 DNA: TGCGCCAGCAGCTTGGTCGTTTCCCCCTACGAGCGGTACTTC.

CDR3 amino acids: CASSATGDRPQHF. The CDR3, as DNA: TGTGCCAGCAGTGCAACAGGGGATCGCCCCCAGCATTTT. This chain connects TRBV12-3 or TRBV12-4 to TRBJ1-5, with TRBD1 identical over 7 bases. The CDR3 extends over 13 amino acids. J gave up 10 bases and V 5 bases, and 8 bases lay outside the gene matches.

This clonotype was counted at least ten times. The chain combines TRBV11-2 with TRBJ1-6, with 10 bases fitting TRBD1. Germline V gives CDR1 SGHAT, CDR2 FQNNGV. The CDR3 has 15 amino acids. The J segment lost 8 bases and the V segment lost 5 bases, leaving 6 bases of the junction unmatched. The CDR3 reads CASSRRGTGDSPLHF. As DNA, the CDR3 is TGTGCCAGCAGCCGGCGTGGGACAGGGGATTCACCCCTCCACTTT.

This clonotype showed up just a few times. The J gene is TRBJ2-2, the V gene TRBV28; tentative D call: TRBD2 (6 bases). Trimming shortened V by 6 bases and J by 4 bases, and 18 bases separated the two germline ends. Germline loops: CDR1 MDHEN, CDR2 SYDVKM. This CDR3 is built from 16 residues. CDR3 protein: CASSGGRGTLTGELFF. The DNA for the CDR3 is TGTGCCAGCAGCGGGGGTCGGGGAACGCTCACCGGGGAGCTGTTTTTT.

This chain joins TRBV12-3 or TRBV12-4 and TRBJ2-1, with D uncertain. The CDR3 sequence is 17 residues long. Trimming took 8 bases from V and 3 from J, leaving 23 bases between them. The CDR3, as DNA: TGTGCCAGCTCCATCCACCCCCGTGACGGGTTCTACAATGAGCAGTTCTTC. It codes for CASSIHPRDGFYNEQFF.